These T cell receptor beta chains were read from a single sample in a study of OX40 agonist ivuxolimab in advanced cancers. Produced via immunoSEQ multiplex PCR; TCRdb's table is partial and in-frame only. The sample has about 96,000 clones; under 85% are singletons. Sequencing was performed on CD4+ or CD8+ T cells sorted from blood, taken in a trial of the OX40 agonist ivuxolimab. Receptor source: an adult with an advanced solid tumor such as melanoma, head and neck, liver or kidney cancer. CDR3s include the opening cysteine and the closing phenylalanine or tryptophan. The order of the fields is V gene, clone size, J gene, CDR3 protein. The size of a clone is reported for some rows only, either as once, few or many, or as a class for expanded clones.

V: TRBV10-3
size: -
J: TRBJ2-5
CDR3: CAISDAGREGGETQYF

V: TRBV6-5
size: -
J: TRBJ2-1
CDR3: CASRGAGAHNEQFF

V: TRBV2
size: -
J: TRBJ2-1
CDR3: CASSKTGTESYNEQFF

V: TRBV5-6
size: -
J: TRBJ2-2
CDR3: CASLTLTTNTGELFF

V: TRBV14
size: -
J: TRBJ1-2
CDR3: CASSYGADLYGYTF

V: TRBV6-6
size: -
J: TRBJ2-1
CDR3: CASSYLTDYNEQFF

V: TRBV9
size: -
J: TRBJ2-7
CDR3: CASSSGVAGGLEQYF

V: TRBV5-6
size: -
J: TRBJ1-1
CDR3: CASSDRGNTEAFF

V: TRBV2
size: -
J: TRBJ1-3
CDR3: CASRTTTYSGNTIYF

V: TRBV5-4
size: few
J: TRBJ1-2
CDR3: CASSHRDRDGYGYTF

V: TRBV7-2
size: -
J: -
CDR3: CASSQTGTSGGYEQYF

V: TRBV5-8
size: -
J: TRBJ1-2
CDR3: CASRKNGGSNYGYTF

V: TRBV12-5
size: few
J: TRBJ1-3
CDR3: CATRRDSGNTIYF

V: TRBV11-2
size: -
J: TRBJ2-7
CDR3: CASSSLWGAQSYEQYF

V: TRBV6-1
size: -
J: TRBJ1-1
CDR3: CASCRRQGMNTEAFF

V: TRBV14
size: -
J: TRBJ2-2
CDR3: CASSFRTGLQTNTGELFF

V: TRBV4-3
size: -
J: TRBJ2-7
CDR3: CASSRQNSAYEQYF

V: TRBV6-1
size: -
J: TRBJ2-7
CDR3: CASSEWASGSYEQYF

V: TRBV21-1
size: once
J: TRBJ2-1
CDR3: CASSKGGDKSLREQFF

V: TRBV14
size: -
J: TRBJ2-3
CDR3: CASSQTGRTDTQYF

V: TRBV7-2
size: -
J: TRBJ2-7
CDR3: CASRSGASYEQYF

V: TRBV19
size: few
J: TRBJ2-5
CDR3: CASSQLARQETQYF

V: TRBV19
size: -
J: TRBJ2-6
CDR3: CASSIRQGAGANVLTF

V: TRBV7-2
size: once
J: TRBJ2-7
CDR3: CASSPQTGGHEQYF

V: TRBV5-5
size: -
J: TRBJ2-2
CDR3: CASTSTGTANTGELFF

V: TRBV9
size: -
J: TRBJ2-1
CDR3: CASSFKTGGNEQFF

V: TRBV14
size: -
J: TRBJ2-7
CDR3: CASSQAVHEQYF

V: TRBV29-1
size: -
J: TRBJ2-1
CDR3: CSVEASGTARIGEQFF

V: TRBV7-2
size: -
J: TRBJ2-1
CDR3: CASSPHDEQFF

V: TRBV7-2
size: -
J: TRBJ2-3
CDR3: CASSKGQGKDTQYF

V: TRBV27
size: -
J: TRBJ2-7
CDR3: CASRSGLAGTYEQYF

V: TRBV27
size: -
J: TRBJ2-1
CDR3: CASSLGQRYEQFF

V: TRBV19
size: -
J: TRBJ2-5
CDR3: CASSIVAGVGETQYF

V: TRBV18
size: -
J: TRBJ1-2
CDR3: CASSLDRGGYGYTF

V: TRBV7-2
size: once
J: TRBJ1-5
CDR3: CASSLGFGGAQPQHF

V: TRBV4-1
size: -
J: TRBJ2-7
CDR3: CASSLIAPTNEQYF

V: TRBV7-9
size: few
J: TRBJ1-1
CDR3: CASSFQWDTEAFF

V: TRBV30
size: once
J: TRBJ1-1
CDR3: CAWNGPSTEAFF

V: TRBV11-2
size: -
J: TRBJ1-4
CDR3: CASSFGPGEKLFF

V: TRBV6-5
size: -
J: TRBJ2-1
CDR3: CASSPGTSDNEQFF

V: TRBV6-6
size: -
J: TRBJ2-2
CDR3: CASVREGTGELFF

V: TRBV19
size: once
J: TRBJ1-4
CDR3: CASIGIPDEKLFF

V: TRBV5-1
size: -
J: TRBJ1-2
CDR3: CASSSGQGLDYGYTF

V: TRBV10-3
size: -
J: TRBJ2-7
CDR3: CAISDPTVSYEQYF

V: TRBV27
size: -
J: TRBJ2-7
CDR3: CASSASGYEQYF

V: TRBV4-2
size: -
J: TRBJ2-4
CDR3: CASSRGLEDIQYF

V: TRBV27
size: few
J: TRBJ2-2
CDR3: CASRLGVTANTGELFF

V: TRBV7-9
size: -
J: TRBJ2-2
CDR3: CASSLGLGFPGELFF

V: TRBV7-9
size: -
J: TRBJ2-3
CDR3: CASSLVGSGRWGTDTQYF

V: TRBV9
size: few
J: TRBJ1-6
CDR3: CASSVADYSPLHF